The 32 T cell receptor beta chains below all came from one sample that was sequenced in a study of cytomegalovirus exposure and HLA in healthy donors (TCRdb year 2017). Library prep was done by the immunoSEQ multiplex PCR assay. For the multiplex PCR, a mixture combining 60 forward primers for TCR Vbeta segments and 13 reverse primers for TCR Jbeta segments was used. As stored in TCRdb, this immuneACCESS dataset retains in-frame rearrangements with V and J assigned. A fraction of the clones does not appear; measured against another copy, unresolved V genes explain less than half of the discrepancy, and the remainder lacks a known reason. This sample gives about 110,000 clones in total; 70% of them show up just once. In total, the top ten clones hold about 9% of the sample. The sequenced material came from PBMCs. The receptors stem from a man between 25 and 39 years old in good health and CMV-seropositive.

This clone was detected only once. The rearrangement links TRBV5-6 to TRBJ2-5; D remains unclear. The V end was cut by 2 bases, the J end by 3 bases, with 8 bases between. The length of the CDR3 is 13 residues. Germline CDR1 reads SGHDT; CDR2 reads YYEEEE. In DNA form, the CDR3 reads TGTGCCAGCAGCTTCTCCGCAGAAGAGACCCAGTACTTC. It translates to CASSFSAEETQYF. Filled out from reference TRBV5-6 and TRBJ2-5, the complete variable domain reads DAGVTQSPTHLIKTRGQQVTLRCSPKSGHDTVSWYQQALGQGPQFIFQYYEEEERQRGNFPDRFSGHQFPNYSSELNVNALLLGDSALYLCASSFSAEETQYFGPGTRLLVL.

This rearrangement joins TRBV9 to TRBJ2-7; TRBD2 aligns across 7 bases. Germline CDR1 is SGDLS and CDR2 is YYNGEE. This CDR3 is 13 amino acids long. Trimming took 8 bases from V and 6 from J; bases not matched to a gene: 11. CDR3 residues: CARPKTSPREQYV. The CDR3 DNA reads TGTGCCAGACCAAAGACTAGCCCTCGCGAGCAGTACGTC.

The chain employs TRBV27 and TRBJ2-3; the match to TRBD2 covers 13 bases. The CDR3 consists of 18 residues. Trimming at V came to 5 bases and at J to 3 bases, leaving 11 bases not matched to a gene. The germline V gene has CDR1 MNHEY and CDR2 SMNVEV (reference sequence). The CDR3 loop reads CASSMTSGRSLGTDTQYF. CDR3 DNA sequence: TGTGCCAGCAGTATGACTAGCGGGAGGTCCCTCGGAACAGATACGCAGTATTTT.

The rearrangement links TRBV6-6 to TRBJ2-7; 10 bases line up with TRBD2. This CDR3 region has 14 residues. J gave up 5 bases and V 4 bases, and 5 bases lay outside the gene matches. Per the germline V gene, CDR1 is MNHNY and CDR2 is SVGAGI (reference sequence). CDR3 region: CASSSSGSPHEQYV. The DNA of the CDR3 is TGTGCCAGCAGTTCTAGCGGGAGTCCCCACGAGCAGTACGTC.

The chain has TRBV5-4 and TRBJ1-1; weak D call: TRBD1 (6 bases). Looked up from germline, CDR1 is SGHNT and CDR2 is YYREEE (reference sequence). There are 13 residues in the CDR3. The V and J ends lost 1 base and 14 bases respectively, with 18 bases between them. The DNA of the CDR3 is TGTGCCAGCAGCTTGTGGTTACAGGGAAGGGAATTCTTT. Protein product: CASSLWLQGREFF. Full variable domain (missing parts from reference TRBV5-4 and TRBJ1-1): ETGVTQSPTHLIKTRGQQVTLRCSSQSGHNTVSWYQQALGQGPQFIFQYYREEENGRGNFPPRFSGLQFPNYSSELNVNALELDDSALYLCASSLWLQGREFFGQGTRLTVV.

The chain joins TRBV19 to TRBJ2-3; the match to TRBD2 covers 8 bases. Germline values: CDR1 LNHDA, CDR2 SQIVND (reference sequence). V shed 1 base and J 5 bases; nucleotides not matched to a gene: 8. This CDR3 is built from 16 residues. The CDR3 region has the DNA TGTGCCAGTAGTATAGCGGGGGGGAGGGGAGTAGATACGCAGTATTTT. Translated: CASSIAGGRGVDTQYF.

The rearrangement joins TRBV2 to TRBJ1-2; perhaps TRBD1 as D (6 bases). The V gene's germline CDR1 is SNHLY and CDR2 FYNNEI. The V end was cut by 8 bases, the J end by 4 bases, with 14 bases between. The CDR3 consists of 13 residues. CDR3 sequence (DNA): TGTGCCAGCGGGAGGGGACAAGCCTATGGCTACACCTTC. Residues: CASGRGQAYGYTF.

The gene calls are TRBV29-1 and TRBJ1-2, with D possibly matching TRBD1 (6 bases). CDR3 size: 14 residues. CDR1 SQVTM and CDR2 ANQGSEA come from the germline V gene. V was pared by 6 bases and J by 5 bases, with 19 bases between. The CDR3 sequence: CSVAPDRSGYGYTF. In DNA form, the CDR3 reads TGCAGCGTGGCCCCAGACAGGTCTGGGTATGGCTACACCTTC.

The rearrangement links TRBV28 to TRBJ1-1; possibly TRBD1 for D (5 bases). CDR1 and CDR2 from the germline V gene are MDHEN and SYDVKM. The CDR3 has 15 residues. V was cut by 5 bases and J by 5 bases, with 18 bases left in between. CDR3 region: CASSPWTSGETEAFF. DNA of the CDR3: TGTGCCAGCAGTCCCTGGACATCGGGGGAGACTGAAGCTTTCTTT.

V and J are TRBV6-5 and TRBJ1-2; the match to TRBD1 covers 11 bases. V lost 5 bases and J lost 8; bases outside the gene matches: 4. The germline V gene encodes CDR1 MNHEY and CDR2 SVGAGI. The CDR3 extends over 13 amino acids. CDR3 amino acids: CASSPDRGRGYTF. CDR3 DNA: TGTGCCAGCAGTCCGGACAGGGGGCGAGGCTACACCTTC.

This clone came up a few times. The chain combines TRBV19 with TRBJ1-1; no reliable D call. V dropped 11 bases and J dropped 7 bases, with 17 bases sitting between them. The CDR3 consists of 12 residues. CDR1 and CDR2 (germline): LNHDA, SQIVND (reference sequence). The CDR3 region has the DNA TGTGCCGCCCAATCGTGGGAGTTTGAAGCTTTCTTT. It is translated as CAAQSWEFEAFF.

A single count supports this clone. The chain employs TRBV29-1 and TRBJ1-1; TRBD1 might be the D (5 bases). Germline V lookup: CDR1 SQVTM, CDR2 ANQGSEA. The CDR3 is made up of 11 amino acids. The ends were cut back, 2 bases at V and 8 bases at J, with 9 bases in the middle. The DNA for the CDR3 is TGCAGCGTTGAAACAGGATGGGAAGCTTTCTTT. Protein: CSVETGWEAFF.

The gene calls are TRBV9 and TRBJ2-2, with 7 bases identical to TRBD2. Unmatched junction bases numbered 13, after V lost 4 bases and J lost 7 bases. The CDR3 consists of 16 residues. Germline CDR1 and CDR2: SGDLS and YYNGEE. CDR3 sequence reads: CASSPEASGRGGELFF. The CDR3 DNA sequence: TGTGCCAGCAGCCCCGAGGCTAGCGGTAGGGGCGGGGAGCTGTTTTTT. The variable domain in full, completed from reference TRBV9 and TRBJ2-2, reads DSGVTQTPKHLITATGQRVTLRCSPRSGDLSVYWYQQSLDQGLQFLIQYYNGEERAKGNILERFSAQQFPDLHSELNLSSLELGDSALYFCASSPEASGRGGELFFGEGSRLTVL.

CDR3 sequence (DNA): TGTGCCAGCAGTTTGCGGGGGATGGCCACTGAAGCTTTCTTT. It specifies CASSLRGMATEAFF. The V gene is TRBV27, the J gene TRBJ1-1; TRBD1 is a possible D gene (5 bases). Trimming left V 3 bases short and J 4 bases short, with 12 bases between. The CDR3 sequence is 14 residues long. Germline CDR1 is MNHEY and CDR2 is SMNVEV (reference sequence).

This chain uses TRBV7-9 with TRBJ2-7; D unresolved. The germline CDR1 and CDR2 sequences are SEHNR and FQNEAQ (reference sequence). Deletions cut 5 bases from V and 0 bases from J, with 17 bases between. The CDR3 covers 16 residues. The CDR3 DNA is TGTGCCAGCAGCATATCTGGGCAGGTTAGCTCCTACGAGCAGTACTTC. Its protein is CASSISGQVSSYEQYF.

The chain uses TRBV19 and TRBJ1-2; 9 bases match TRBD1. There are 14 residues in the CDR3. Germline lookup yields CDR1 LNHDA and CDR2 SQIVND (reference sequence). J gave up 7 bases and V 10 bases, and 13 bases lay outside the gene matches. The CDR3 DNA sequence: TGTGCCACACAGGGACAGGGTAGTCTCCCTGGCTACACCTTC. Translating gives CATQGQGSLPGYTF.

The chain combines TRBV7-9 with TRBJ2-3, with D maybe TRBD2 (5 bases). The CDR3 has 16 amino acids. The germline V and J ends were trimmed by 6 bases and 4 bases, with 20 bases remaining between them. The germline V gene encodes CDR1 SEHNR and CDR2 FQNEAQ (reference sequence). CDR3 in amino acids: CASRSLSGPLADTQYF. CDR3 bases: TGTGCCAGCAGGTCGCTGAGCGGCCCGTTAGCAGATACGCAGTATTTT.

In nucleotides, the CDR3 is TGCAGCGTTGTGACAGGGGGCACCGGGGAGCTGTTTTTT. As protein: CSVVTGGTGELFF. This chain links TRBV29-1 with TRBJ2-2, with 9 nucleotides matching TRBD1. Per germline, CDR1 SQVTM and CDR2 ANQGSEA. The CDR3 has 13 amino acids. J gave up 4 bases and V 4 bases, and 1 base lay outside the gene matches.

The V and J genes are TRBV4-3 and TRBJ2-3; tentative D call: TRBD2 (5 bases). Trimming pared 0 bases from V and 0 bases from J, leaving 16 bases between. CDR1 and CDR2 from the germline V gene are LGHNA and YSLEER. The CDR3 totals 18 residues. The CDR3 DNA sequence: TGCGCCAGCAGCCAAGATAGAAGCGGAGTTAATAGCACAGATACGCAGTATTTT. Its protein product is CASSQDRSGVNSTDTQYF.

This clone was counted between two and nine times. The chain couples TRBV19 to TRBJ2-5; 12 nucleotides match TRBD1. Germline-derived CDR1 and CDR2 are LNHDA and SQIVND (reference sequence). The CDR3 has 17 residues. V lost 6 bases to trimming and J lost 2 bases; unmatched junction nucleotides: 10. CDR3 sequence: CASRGTGGGVRQETQYF. The DNA for the CDR3 is TGTGCCAGTAGGGGGACAGGGGGCGGGGTAAGGCAAGAGACCCAGTACTTC.

The J gene is TRBJ2-5, the V gene TRBV5-4; 7 bases map to TRBD1. The CDR3 contains 13 residues. Germline values: CDR1 SGHNT, CDR2 YYREEE (reference sequence). V lost 4 bases to trimming and J lost 5 bases; unmatched junction nucleotides: 5. The CDR3 reads CASSIDRVETQYF. DNA of the CDR3: TGTGCCAGCAGCATCGACAGGGTGGAGACCCAGTACTTC.

The gene calls are TRBV7-2 and TRBJ1-3, with 7 bases aligning to TRBD1. From germline, CDR1 is SGHTA and CDR2 FQGNSA. V shed 4 bases, J shed 2 bases, and the junction held 8 bases outside the gene matches. The CDR3 extends over 16 amino acids. CDR3 in amino acids: CASSSRQGSPGNTIYF. The CDR3 DNA is TGTGCCAGCAGCTCCCGACAGGGAAGCCCTGGAAACACCATATATTTT.

V is TRBV6-5 and J is TRBJ1-1, with D possibly being TRBD1 (5 bases). Between the trimmed V and J ends, which lost 0 bases and 0 bases, there was a span of 8 bases. CDR3 length: 15 amino acids. Germline V gene data show CDR1 as MNHEY and CDR2 as SVGAGI. CDR3 in amino acids: CASSYSGQVNTEAFF. The DNA of the CDR3 is TGTGCCAGCAGTTACTCGGGGCAAGTGAACACTGAAGCTTTCTTT.

The CDR3 nucleotides read TGTGCCAGCAGCGGAACTACCGGCGGACAGGGTTTTATCGAAGAGACCCAGTACTTC. Translating gives CASSGTTGGQGFIEETQYF. The chain has TRBV9 and TRBJ2-5; 8 bases align to TRBD1. The ends lost 3 bases at V and 3 bases at J; junction bases unmatched: 19. The CDR3 loop spans 19 amino acids. CDR1 is SGDLS and CDR2 is YYNGEE in the germline V gene.

The chain links TRBV6-1 to TRBJ1-4; D is perhaps TRBD1 (5 bases). Per germline, CDR1 MNHNS and CDR2 SASEGT. V lost 2 bases and J 4 bases, leaving 14 bases between the germline ends. This CDR3 comprises 16 residues. CDR3 sequence (DNA): TGTGCCAGCAGTGAAAGGCCAGGGTGGATTAATGAAAAACTGTTTTTT. It encodes CASSERPGWINEKLFF.

This chain uses TRBV28 with TRBJ2-7; D possibly corresponds to TRBD2 (6 bases). Germline values: CDR1 MDHEN, CDR2 SYDVKM. The CDR3 covers 13 residues. The V end lost 3 bases, the J end lost 4 bases, and 10 bases lay between the germline ends. The CDR3 DNA reads TGTGCCAGCAGTTTGATGGGGGGTTACGAGCAGTACGTC. It codes for CASSLMGGYEQYV.

V usage is TRBV18 and J usage is TRBJ1-3; D perhaps matches TRBD1 (5 bases). Trimming took 0 bases from V and 2 from J, leaving 8 bases between them. Germline V gene lookup returns CDR1 KGHSH and CDR2 LQKENI. This CDR3 spans 15 amino acids. The DNA for the CDR3 is TGTGCCAGCTCACCACCTGGAGGGGCTGGAAACACCATATATTTT. Protein sequence: CASSPPGGAGNTIYF. Together with reference TRBV18 and TRBJ1-3, the CDR3 gives the full variable domain: NAGVMQNPRHLVRRRGQEARLRCSPMKGHSHVYWYRQLPEEGLKFMVYLQKENIIDESGMPKERFSAEFPKEGPSILRIQQVVRGDSAAYFCASSPPGGAGNTIYFGEGSWLTVV.

The chain combines TRBV10-1 with TRBJ1-1, with TRBD1 matching 7 bases. The V gene end was trimmed by 0 bases and the J gene end by 5 bases; junction bases not matched to a gene: 6. CDR1 is WNHNN, CDR2 SYGVQD, per germline (reference sequence). This CDR3 comprises 15 residues. The CDR3 is CASSESRRGRTEAFF. CDR3 DNA sequence: TGCGCCAGCAGTGAGTCAAGGAGGGGGCGAACTGAAGCTTTCTTT.

The chain joins TRBV6-5 to TRBJ1-2; possibly TRBD1 for D (6 bases). V lost 0 bases to trimming and J lost 2 bases, with 10 bases between them. The CDR3 is 15 residues long. Germline CDR1 reads MNHEY; CDR2 reads SVGAGI. CDR3 in amino acids: CASSYSTGENYGYTF. The CDR3 region has the DNA TGTGCCAGCAGTTACTCGACAGGAGAAAACTATGGCTACACCTTC.

J is TRBJ2-5 and V is TRBV13; 7 nucleotides align to TRBD1. The germline V gene has CDR1 PRHDT and CDR2 FYEKMQ (reference sequence). The CDR3 runs to 15 residues. V lost 6 bases and J lost 2; bases outside the gene matches: 9. Here the CDR3 DNA reads TGTGCCAGCAGACCGAGGGGGCGGGTGCAAGAGACCCAGTACTTC. The encoded protein is CASRPRGRVQETQYF. Full variable domain (missing parts from reference TRBV13 and TRBJ2-5): AAGVIQSPRHLIKEKRETATLKCYPIPRHDTVYWYQQGPGQDPQFLISFYEKMQSDKGSIPDRFSAQQFSDYHSELNMSSLELGDSALYFCASRPRGRVQETQYFGPGTRLLVL.

The sample holds a few counts of this clone. V is TRBV2 and J is TRBJ2-1; tentatively, D is TRBD1 (8 bases). Germline-derived CDR1 and CDR2 are SNHLY and FYNNEI. CDR3 length equals 14 residues. The germline V and J ends were trimmed by 10 bases and 4 bases, with 17 bases remaining between them. The CDR3 nucleotides are TGTGCCACACAGGGGGGAGGGCCGTACAATGAGCAGTTCTTC. This codes for CATQGGGPYNEQFF.

This chain links TRBV4-3 with TRBJ2-3; 8 nucleotides agree with TRBD2. V shed 0 bases, J shed 2 bases, and the junction held 10 bases outside the gene matches. Germline V gives CDR1 LGHNA, CDR2 YSLEER. The CDR3 covers 18 residues. CDR3 DNA sequence: TGCGCCAGCAGCCAAGATCGCCGACTAGCGTTTACCACAGATACGCAGTATTTT. It yields the protein CASSQDRRLAFTTDTQYF.